This T cell receptor beta chain was recorded in a study of T cell repertoires in cytomegalovirus infection. V lost 4 bases, J lost 0 bases, and 13 bases lay in between. The CDR3 is made up of 16 amino acids. Germline V CDR1 and CDR2: SGHVS, FQNEAQ. TCRdb called the reads again in MiXCR, with one record for every CDR3 protein. The repertoire holds 450,000 to 650,000 distinct CDR3 sequences, with under 45% as singletons. Comment on this clonotype: The target antigen is unknown.

The chain joins TRBV7-8 to TRBJ2-1; no reliable D call. This material consisted of cultured PBMCs, taken from culture after CMV antigen stimulation. This TCR was recovered from a human donor in good health (CMV status not recorded). Some clones in this sample may be carry-over from other donors' samples. CDR3 coding DNA: TGTGCCAGCAGCTCTGGACCCGTGAGCTCCTACAATGAGCAGTTCTTC. Encoded protein: CASSSGPVSSYNEQFF.